The 21 T cell receptor beta chains below were found in one sample sequenced in a study of shared clonotypes between healthy human individuals. Repertoires were generated with immunoSEQ multiplex PCR, while TCRdb's copy carries only in-frame clones and drops some. The table shows about 490,000 clones, with 70% to 80% occurring only once. The specimen was PBMCs. The receptors stem from a woman between 35 and 50 years old in good health. Some clones in this sample may be carry-over from other donors' samples.

V gene TRBV5-1 combines with J gene TRBJ1-4; TRBD1 agrees at 9 bases. Germline V CDR1 and CDR2: SGHRS, YFSETQ. The CDR3 has 16 residues. V lost 6 bases to trimming and J lost 7 bases; unmatched junction nucleotides: 13. The CDR3 DNA sequence: TGCGCCAGCACCCTGACAGGGGGTGGCTTCGGTGAAAAACTGTTTTTT. This sequence encodes CASTLTGGGFGEKLFF.

V gene TRBV4-1 combines with J gene TRBJ1-5; 8 nucleotides line up with TRBD1. V trimming: 3 bases; J trimming: 7 bases; junction bases outside the gene matches: 5. There are 14 residues in the CDR3. Germline CDR1 is MGHRA and CDR2 is YSYEKL. The CDR3 bases are TGCGCCAGCAGCCAGGGGACAGGAGGGCAGCCCCAGCATTTT. It translates to CASSQGTGGQPQHF.

The chain couples TRBV4-2 to TRBJ2-6; D remains ambiguous. The CDR3 has 15 amino acids. In germline, CDR1 is LGHNA, CDR2 YNFKEQ. V was shortened by 1 base and J by 2 bases, with 6 bases between the two germline ends. CDR3: CASSQGPPGANVLTF. DNA of the CDR3: TGTGCCAGCAGCCAAGGGCCGCCTGGGGCCAACGTCCTGACTTTC.

This clone was seen a few times. The V and J genes are TRBV28 and TRBJ2-1; tentative D call: TRBD2 (6 bases). With 8 bases removed from V and 2 bases from J, the gap between germline ends came to 13 bases. The germline CDR1 and CDR2 sequences are MDHEN and SYDVKM. The CDR3 covers 14 residues. CDR3 residues: CASLAGPTYNEQFF. The CDR3 DNA reads TGTGCCAGCCTGGCGGGGCCGACCTACAATGAGCAGTTCTTC.

This clone occurred many times. The J gene is TRBJ2-1, the V gene TRBV5-4, with no clear D. Trimming stripped 5 bases from V and 10 bases from J, with 13 bases between. The CDR3 has 12 residues. Germline V gene sequence: CDR1 SGHNT, CDR2 YYREEE (reference sequence). In DNA, the CDR3 is TGTGCCAGCAGGCCCCAGGATGGGGAGCAGTTCTTC. This gives the protein CASRPQDGEQFF.

The J gene is TRBJ1-2, the V gene TRBV28; 9 nucleotides line up with TRBD1. Germline assignment: CDR1 MDHEN and CDR2 SYDVKM. This CDR3 is 15 amino acids long. V lost 6 bases and J lost 8; bases outside the gene matches: 13. The CDR3 loop is CASRAPGTGIGGYTF. The CDR3 nucleotides are TGTGCCAGCAGAGCACCCGGGACAGGGATTGGGGGCTACACCTTC.

The rearrangement links TRBV10-2 to TRBJ1-2, with D possibly matching TRBD1 (5 bases). The V gene lost 8 bases and the J gene lost 4 bases, with 20 bases spanning the gap. The CDR3 spans 15 residues. Germline V lookup: CDR1 WSHSY, CDR2 SAAADI. CDR3 loop: CASGPLQGSSYGYTF. The CDR3 DNA is TGCGCCAGCGGACCCCTGCAGGGAAGCTCCTATGGCTACACCTTC.

The chain has TRBV5-1 and TRBJ1-3; D unclear. Germline V lookup: CDR1 SGHRS, CDR2 YFSETQ. The CDR3 is made up of 13 amino acids. V was trimmed by 0 bases and J by 2 bases, leaving 3 bases between them. The CDR3: CASSLGAGNTIYF. CDR3 nucleotide sequence: TGCGCCAGCAGCTTGGGGGCTGGAAACACCATATATTTT.

This clone turned up a few times. This rearrangement joins TRBV10-3 to TRBJ2-7; D possibly matches TRBD1 or TRBD2 (5 bases each). CDR3 size: 14 residues. Trimming removed 5 bases from V and 4 bases from J, with 15 bases in between. Germline-derived CDR1 and CDR2 are ENHRY and SYGVKD. Here the CDR3 DNA reads TGTGCCATCAGTATCCGGGACGGCGATTACGAGCAGTACTTC. This encodes CAISIRDGDYEQYF.

V usage is TRBV28 and J usage is TRBJ1-5; D gene ambiguous. CDR1 and CDR2 (germline): MDHEN, SYDVKM. The CDR3 extends over 14 amino acids. V lost 2 bases and J 6 bases, leaving 11 bases between the germline ends. The CDR3 DNA reads as TGTGCCAGCAGTTTACTACCTCCCAGTCAGCCCCAGCATTTT. This codes for CASSLLPPSQPQHF.

The rearrangement links TRBV18 to TRBJ2-4, with unresolved D. This CDR3 spans 18 amino acids. Germline CDR1 KGHSH, CDR2 LQKENI. The V end lost 3 bases, the J end lost 5 bases, and 23 bases lay between the germline ends. CDR3 region: CASSPPSMAGSGENIQYF. CDR3 coding DNA: TGTGCCAGCTCACCTCCTTCCATGGCCGGGTCTGGGGAAAACATTCAGTACTTC.

The chain employs TRBV28 and TRBJ2-1; D unclear. This CDR3 is built from 13 residues. Trimming took off 0 bases at V and 8 bases at J, with 8 bases between the two ends. CDR1 is MDHEN and CDR2 is SYDVKM in the germline V gene. The CDR3 here is CASSLWGGDEQFF. The CDR3 DNA reads TGTGCCAGCAGTTTATGGGGTGGGGATGAGCAGTTCTTC.

The chain joins TRBV5-1 to TRBJ2-7, with 14 bases aligning to TRBD2. J was trimmed by 4 bases and V by 2 bases; bases with no gene match: 8. Looked up from germline, CDR1 is SGHRS and CDR2 is YFSETQ. The CDR3 sequence is 17 residues long. The CDR3: CASSFPAGTSGSYEQYF. The CDR3 region has the DNA TGCGCCAGCAGCTTCCCGGCCGGGACTAGCGGGAGTTACGAGCAGTACTTC.

J is TRBJ1-1 and V is TRBV19, with no clear D. The V end lost 2 bases, the J end lost 0 bases, and 10 bases lay between the germline ends. The CDR3 spans 15 residues. Germline-derived CDR1 and CDR2 are LNHDA and SQIVND (reference sequence). The CDR3 protein is CASSITAALNTEAFF. CDR3 nucleotides: TGTGCCAGTAGTATAACGGCGGCCCTGAACACTGAAGCTTTCTTT.

The chain recombines TRBV14 with TRBJ2-7; 9 bases line up with TRBD2. Germline trimming cut 4 bases from V and 3 bases from J; bases unmatched to any gene: 1. The CDR3 totals 13 residues. Germline-derived CDR1 and CDR2 are SGHDN and FVKESK. CDR3 DNA: TGTGCCAGCAGCCTTAGCGGGAGCTACGAGCAGTACTTC. It encodes CASSLSGSYEQYF.

The chain combines TRBV28 with TRBJ1-2, with 9 bases aligning to TRBD1. CDR1 and CDR2 (germline): MDHEN, SYDVKM. The CDR3 has 14 residues. The J segment lost 8 bases and the V segment lost 2 bases, leaving 6 bases of the junction unmatched. The CDR3 coding sequence is TGTGCCAGCAGTTTAGGGGACAGGGCAGGGGGCTACACCTTC. This translates into CASSLGDRAGGYTF.

The V and J genes are TRBV5-1 and TRBJ2-1; D gene uncertain. Deletions cut 3 bases from V and 7 bases from J, with 8 bases between. This CDR3 has 12 amino acids. The V gene's germline CDR1 is SGHRS and CDR2 YFSETQ. For the CDR3, the DNA is TGCGCCAGCAGCTATCCCGGAAATGAGCAGTTCTTC. As protein: CASSYPGNEQFF.

A single count supports this clone. V is TRBV4-1 and J is TRBJ1-4; weak D call: TRBD1 (5 bases). Germline CDR1 is MGHRA and CDR2 is YSYEKL. Between the trimmed V and J ends, which lost 5 bases and 3 bases, there was a span of 13 bases. The CDR3 runs 15 residues. DNA of the CDR3: TGCGCCAGCAGCTCATGGGGGTCGGCTAATGAAAAACTGTTTTTT. It translates to CASSSWGSANEKLFF.

The chain has TRBV7-2 and TRBJ1-5, with a possible D match to TRBD1 (6 bases). The CDR3 loop spans 15 amino acids. Germline V gives CDR1 SGHTA, CDR2 FQGNSA. V was pared by 5 bases and J by 0 bases, with 11 bases between. CDR3 sequence (DNA): TGTGCCAGCAGCCGAGACAGGTCTAGCAATCAGCCCCAGCATTTT. Translating gives CASSRDRSSNQPQHF.

This sequence joins TRBV7-3 and TRBJ1-2; D not certain. Trimming cost V 2 bases and J 4 bases, with 8 bases left between them. Germline CDR1 is SGHTA and CDR2 is FQGTGA. This CDR3 is built from 13 residues. For the CDR3, the DNA is TGTGCCAGCAGCTTAGACGGGTCCTATGGCTACACCTTC. Its translation is CASSLDGSYGYTF.

On this clone: This specimen includes other DNA sequences encoding the same CDR3. This chain joins TRBV10-2 and TRBJ1-1; 7 bases fit TRBD1. V gave up 6 bases and J gave up 2 bases; unmatched junction bases: 15. CDR3 length: 17 residues. Per the germline V gene, CDR1 is WSHSY and CDR2 is SAAADI. The CDR3 DNA sequence: TGCGCCAGCAGGGACAGGCGGGGGTCGTGGGGCAACACTGAAGCTTTCTTT. Protein: CASRDRRGSWGNTEAFF.